This TCR beta chain appears in the sequencing data of a study of cytomegalovirus exposure and HLA in healthy donors. Germline V lookup: CDR1 SGDLS, CDR2 YYNGEE. V shed 4 bases, J shed 1 base, and the junction held 7 bases outside the gene matches. The CDR3 is 17 amino acids. The PCR made use of 60 Vbeta and 13 Jbeta primers. Generated by immunoSEQ multiplex PCR, the TCRdb table keeps only in-frame clones and is missing some. The data show roughly 100,000 clones, roughly 80% seen once. The chain carries TRBV9 and TRBJ2-3, with 12 bases that match TRBD2. The specimen was PBMCs. The receptor comes from a male donor in good health and CMV-seropositive. CDR3 loop: CASSSRTSGTRTDTQYF. CDR3 coding DNA: TGTGCCAGCAGCTCGCGGACTAGCGGGACTCGCACAGATACGCAGTATTTT.